This T cell receptor (beta chain) was documented in a study of T cell responses to AZD1222 COVID-19 vaccine. Measured with immunoSEQ multiplex PCR; TCRdb has only the in-frame clones, and not every one. The repertoire holds 130,000 or so clones, with 75% to 90% as singletons. The CDR3 totals 11 residues. Germline V gives CDR1 DFQATT, CDR2 SNEGSKA (reference sequence). V was clipped by 3 bases and J by 3 bases, with 5 bases between them. This clone was observed a few times. The chain is built from TRBV20-1 and TRBJ1-1; unclear D gene. The source was peripheral blood, collected on day 0 of AZD1222 vaccination. The sequence came from an adult in good health. In DNA form, the CDR3 reads TGCAGTGCTAGCTGGGACACTGAAGCTTTCTTT. Protein: CSASWDTEAFF.